This paragraph reports one T cell receptor beta chain. J lost 1 base, V lost 6 bases, and 2 bases had no gene match. The CDR3 is 14 residues long. Germline V gene lookup returns CDR1 KGHSH and CDR2 LQKENI. These data come from a study of blood T cell repertoires in COVID-19. Under the authors' procedure: Reference gene primers were amplified, and this amplification served to estimate nucleated cell counts. Some clones are missing from TCRdb's copy, which holds only in-frame ones; the method was immunoSEQ multiplex PCR. From that table come the V and J calls and clone size; the DNA was used to work out D and trimming. The table has some 65,000 clones, 80% to 95% seen once.

The sequencing sample was made of peripheral blood. This clonotype originated in a man aged 50-59 years with COVID-19, enrolled during active disease. J is TRBJ2-7 and V is TRBV18; TRBD2 aligns across 11 bases. This chain's CDR3 is CASSLAGGSYEQYF. The CDR3 region has the DNA TGTGCCAGCTCGCTAGCGGGAGGATCCTACGAGCAGTACTTC.